This entry lists 8 T cell receptor beta chains sequenced from one sample in a study of OX40 agonist ivuxolimab in advanced cancers. Libraries were prepared by immunoSEQ multiplex PCR; TCRdb keeps only in-frame clonotypes and omits some of them. The table lists approximately 100,000 clones, about nine tenths of them singletons. The sample in question was CD4+ or CD8+ T cells sorted from blood, obtained in a trial of the OX40 agonist ivuxolimab. The receptors come from an adult with an advanced solid tumor such as melanoma, head and neck, liver or kidney cancer.

CDR3: CASSSVAGGVTDTQYF. The CDR3 nucleotides read TGTGCCAGCAGCTCCGTAGCGGGAGGAGTCACAGATACGCAGTATTTT. V gene TRBV7-9 combines with J gene TRBJ2-3; 10 bases map to TRBD2. Looked up from germline, CDR1 is SEHNR and CDR2 is FQNEAQ (reference sequence). CDR3 length: 16 amino acids. J was trimmed by 2 bases and V by 4 bases; bases with no gene match: 6. Using reference TRBV7-9 and TRBJ2-3 for the parts outside the CDR3, the full variable domain is DTGVSQNPRHKITKRGQNVTFRCDPISEHNRLYWYRQTLGQGPEFLTYFQNEAQLEKSRLLSDRFSAERPKGSFSTLEIQRTEQGDSAMYLCASSSVAGGVTDTQYFGPGTRLTVL.

The chain carries TRBV4-1 and TRBJ2-7; D is undetermined. CDR3 length: 18 amino acids. V dropped 1 base and J dropped 2 bases, with 21 bases sitting between them. Germline values: CDR1 MGHRA, CDR2 YSYEKL. CDR3 DNA sequence: TGCGCCAGCAGCCAAGTTCTTAGAAAGGCCGACACCCCCTACGAGCAGTACTTC. Translating gives CASSQVLRKADTPYEQYF.

V usage is TRBV18 and J usage is TRBJ2-2; TRBD2 matches at 9 bases. V shed 5 bases, J shed 6 bases, and the junction held 16 bases outside the gene matches. The CDR3 loop spans 18 amino acids. Germline V lookup: CDR1 KGHSH, CDR2 LQKENI. CDR3 DNA: TGTGCCAGCTCAGACAACCATGGGACTAGCATCTTCTCCGGGGAGCTGTTTTTT. This encodes CASSDNHGTSIFSGELFF.

This rearrangement joins TRBV19 to TRBJ1-1; 7 bases agree with TRBD1. Germline assignment: CDR1 LNHDA and CDR2 SQIVND (reference sequence). Germline trimming cut 1 base from V and 3 bases from J; bases unmatched to any gene: 5. The CDR3 extends over 15 amino acids. Written as DNA, the CDR3 is TGTGCCAGTAGTATAGTCTTAGGGGGCGACACTGAAGCTTTCTTT. Protein: CASSIVLGGDTEAFF.

The genes are TRBV19 and TRBJ2-4, with D perhaps matching TRBD2 (7 bases). The length of the CDR3 is 14 residues. Trimming took 3 bases from V and 9 from J, leaving 15 bases between them. Germline CDR1 and CDR2: LNHDA and SQIVND (reference sequence). CDR3 in DNA: TGTGCCAGTAGTATGGGCTACAGGGAGGGCATTCAGTACTTC. Translation gives CASSMGYREGIQYF.

The chain employs TRBV19 and TRBJ2-7, with 7 bases identical to TRBD1. The CDR3 spans 15 residues. V trimming: 3 bases; J trimming: 3 bases; junction bases outside the gene matches: 8. From germline, CDR1 is LNHDA and CDR2 SQIVND (reference sequence). The DNA for the CDR3 is TGTGCCAGTAGTATTCGGCAGGGGGTATACTACGAGCAGTACTTC. Its protein is CASSIRQGVYYEQYF.

The V and J genes are TRBV7-9 and TRBJ2-1; TRBD1 aligns across 8 bases. Germline V CDR1 and CDR2: SEHNR, FQNEAQ (reference sequence). The trim removed 1 base at V and 6 bases at J, leaving 5 bases unmatched. This CDR3 comprises 15 residues. This CDR3 reads CASSLEGQGFNEQFF. In DNA form, the CDR3 reads TGTGCCAGCAGCTTAGAAGGACAGGGCTTCAATGAGCAGTTCTTC.

To note about this clone: A read error may produce the germline difference seen at one junction end. The chain combines TRBV11-3 with TRBJ2-2; D could derive from TRBD1 or TRBD2 (7 bases each). This CDR3 contains 16 residues. The V gene's germline CDR1 is SGHNT and CDR2 YENEEA. DNA of the CDR3: TGTGCCAGCAGCACCAGGGGGAGGGGTGGTTCCCGGGGAGCTGTTTTT. This gives the protein CASSTRGRGGSRGAVF. Variable domain in full (rest from reference TRBV11-3 and TRBJ2-2): EAGVVQSPRYKIIEKKQPVAFWCNPISGHNTLYWYLQNLGQGPELLIRYENEEAVDDSQLPKDRFSAERLKGVDSTLKIQPAELGDSAVYLCASSTRGRGGSRGAVFGEGSRLTVL.